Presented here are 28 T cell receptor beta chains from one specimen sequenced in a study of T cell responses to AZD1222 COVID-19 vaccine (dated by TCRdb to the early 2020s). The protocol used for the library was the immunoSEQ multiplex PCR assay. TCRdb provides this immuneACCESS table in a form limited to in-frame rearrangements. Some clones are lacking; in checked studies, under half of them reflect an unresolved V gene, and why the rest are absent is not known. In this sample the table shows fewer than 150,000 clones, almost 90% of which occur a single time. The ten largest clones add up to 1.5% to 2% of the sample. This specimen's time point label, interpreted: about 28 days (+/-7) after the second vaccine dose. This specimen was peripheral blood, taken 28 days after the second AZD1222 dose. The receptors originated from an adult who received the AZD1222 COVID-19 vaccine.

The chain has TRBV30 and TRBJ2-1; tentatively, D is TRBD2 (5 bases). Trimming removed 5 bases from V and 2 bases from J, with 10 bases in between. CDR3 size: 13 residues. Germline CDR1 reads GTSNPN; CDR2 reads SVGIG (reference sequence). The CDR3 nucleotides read TGTGCCTGGCCCGACTACCCCTACAATGAGCAGTTCTTC. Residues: CAWPDYPYNEQFF.

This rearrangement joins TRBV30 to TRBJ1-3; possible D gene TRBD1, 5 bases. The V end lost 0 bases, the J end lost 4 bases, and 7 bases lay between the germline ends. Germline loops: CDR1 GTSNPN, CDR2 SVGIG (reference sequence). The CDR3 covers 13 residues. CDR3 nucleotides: TGTGCCTGGAGTGTAGCAGGGGGAAACACCATATATTTT. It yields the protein CAWSVAGGNTIYF. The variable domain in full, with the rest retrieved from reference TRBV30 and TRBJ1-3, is SQTIHQWPATLVQPVGSPLSLECTVEGTSNPNLYWYRQAAGRGLQLLFYSVGIGQISSEVPQNLSASRPQDRQFILSSKKLLLSDSGFYLCAWSVAGGNTIYFGEGSWLTVV.

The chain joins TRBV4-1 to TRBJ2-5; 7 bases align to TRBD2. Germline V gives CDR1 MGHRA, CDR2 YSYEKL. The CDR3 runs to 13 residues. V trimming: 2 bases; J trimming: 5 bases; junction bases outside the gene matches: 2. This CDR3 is CASSQTLAETQYF. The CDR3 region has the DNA TGCGCCAGCAGCCAAACACTAGCGGAGACCCAGTACTTC.

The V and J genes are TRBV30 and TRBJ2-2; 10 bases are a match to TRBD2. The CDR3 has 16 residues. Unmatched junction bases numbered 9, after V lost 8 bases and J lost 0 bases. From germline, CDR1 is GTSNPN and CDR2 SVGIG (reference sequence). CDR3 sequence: CAGGRAGGANTGELFF. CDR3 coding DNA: TGTGCCGGTGGGCGAGCGGGAGGGGCGAACACCGGGGAGCTGTTTTTT.

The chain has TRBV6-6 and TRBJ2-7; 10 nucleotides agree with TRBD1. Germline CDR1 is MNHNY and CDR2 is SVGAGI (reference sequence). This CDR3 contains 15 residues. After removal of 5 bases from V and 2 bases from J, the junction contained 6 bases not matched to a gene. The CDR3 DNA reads TGTGCCAGCAGTGGCGACAGGGGGCCCACCTACGAGCAGTACTTC. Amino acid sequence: CASSGDRGPTYEQYF.

CDR3: CASSLNPTGDSPSQPQHF. CDR3 DNA sequence: TGTGCCAGCAGTTTAAATCCGACTGGGGACAGTCCGAGTCAGCCCCAGCATTTT. The genes are TRBV27 and TRBJ1-5, with 7 bases fitting TRBD1. The CDR3 runs to 18 residues. The V and J ends lost 2 bases and 6 bases, in that order; junction bases with no gene match: 16. CDR1 is MNHEY, CDR2 SMNVEV, per germline (reference sequence).

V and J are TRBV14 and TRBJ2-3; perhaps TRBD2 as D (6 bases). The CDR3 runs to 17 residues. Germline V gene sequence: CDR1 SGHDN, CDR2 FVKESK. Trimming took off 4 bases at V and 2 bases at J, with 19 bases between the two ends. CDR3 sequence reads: CASSLPLGSGNTDTQYF. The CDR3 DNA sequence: TGTGCCAGCAGCCTTCCGCTGGGTAGCGGAAACACAGATACGCAGTATTTT. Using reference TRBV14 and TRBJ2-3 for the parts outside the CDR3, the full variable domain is EAGVTQFPSHSVIEKGQTVTLRCDPISGHDNLYWYRRVMGKEIKFLLHFVKESKQDESGMPNNRFLAERTGGTYSTLKVQPAELEDSGVYFCASSLPLGSGNTDTQYFGPGTRLTVL.

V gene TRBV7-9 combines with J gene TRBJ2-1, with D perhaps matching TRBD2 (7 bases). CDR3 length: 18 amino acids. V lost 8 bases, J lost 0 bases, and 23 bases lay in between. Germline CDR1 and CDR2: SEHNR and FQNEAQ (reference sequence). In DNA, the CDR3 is TGTGCCAGCCGCCCTCGGGGGGCGGGGGCGGGCTCCTACAATGAGCAGTTCTTC. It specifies CASRPRGAGAGSYNEQFF.

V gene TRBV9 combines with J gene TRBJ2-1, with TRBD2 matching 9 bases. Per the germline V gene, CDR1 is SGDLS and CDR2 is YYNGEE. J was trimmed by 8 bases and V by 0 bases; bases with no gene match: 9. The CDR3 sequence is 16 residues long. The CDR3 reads CASSVGGGGAFYEQFF. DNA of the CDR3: TGTGCCAGCAGCGTAGGAGGCGGGGGGGCCTTTTATGAGCAGTTCTTC. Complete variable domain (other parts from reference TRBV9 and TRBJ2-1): DSGVTQTPKHLITATGQRVTLRCSPRSGDLSVYWYQQSLDQGLQFLIQYYNGEERAKGNILERFSAQQFPDLHSELNLSSLELGDSALYFCASSVGGGGAFYEQFFGPGTRLTVL.

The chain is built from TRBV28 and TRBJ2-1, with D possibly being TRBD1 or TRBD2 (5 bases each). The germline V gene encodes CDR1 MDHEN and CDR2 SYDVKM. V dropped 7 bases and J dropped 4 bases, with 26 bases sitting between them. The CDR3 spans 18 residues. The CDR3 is CASISPAQGRAIYNEQFF. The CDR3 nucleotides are TGTGCCAGCATAAGCCCAGCGCAGGGACGCGCAATTTACAATGAGCAGTTCTTC.

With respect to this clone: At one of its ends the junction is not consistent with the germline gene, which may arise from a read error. CDR3 loop: CASSYRPPPGNF. DNA for the CDR3: TGTGCCAGCAGTTACCGGCCCCCCCCCGGGAACTTC. The chain couples TRBV6-5 to TRBJ1-2; unclear D gene. Germline lookup yields CDR1 MNHEY and CDR2 SVGAGI. The CDR3 is 12 residues long.

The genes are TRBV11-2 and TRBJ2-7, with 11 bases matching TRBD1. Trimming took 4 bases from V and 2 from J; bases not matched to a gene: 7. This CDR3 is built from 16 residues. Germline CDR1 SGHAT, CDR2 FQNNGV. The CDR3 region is CASSSRDRGFTYEQYF. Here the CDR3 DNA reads TGTGCCAGCAGCTCCCGGGACAGGGGGTTTACCTACGAGCAGTACTTC.

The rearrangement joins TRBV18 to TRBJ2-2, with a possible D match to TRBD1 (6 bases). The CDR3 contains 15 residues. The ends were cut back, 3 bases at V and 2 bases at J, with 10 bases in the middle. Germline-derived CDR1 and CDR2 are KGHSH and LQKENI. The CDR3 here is CASSPSQGNTGELFF. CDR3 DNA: TGTGCCAGCTCACCCTCACAGGGAAACACCGGGGAGCTGTTTTTT.

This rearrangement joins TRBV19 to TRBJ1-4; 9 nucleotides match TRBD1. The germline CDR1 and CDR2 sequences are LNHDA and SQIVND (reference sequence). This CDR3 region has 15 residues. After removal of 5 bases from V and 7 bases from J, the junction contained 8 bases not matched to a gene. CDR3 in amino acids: CASSFTGTGSEKLFF. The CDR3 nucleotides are TGTGCCAGTAGTTTTACCGGGACAGGGAGTGAAAAACTGTTTTTT.

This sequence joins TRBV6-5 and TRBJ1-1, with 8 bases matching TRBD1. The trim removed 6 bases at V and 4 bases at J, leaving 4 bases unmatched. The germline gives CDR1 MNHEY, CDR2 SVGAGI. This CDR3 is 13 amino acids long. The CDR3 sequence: CASRAGGVTEAFF. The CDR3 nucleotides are TGTGCCAGCAGAGCAGGGGGCGTCACTGAAGCTTTCTTT.

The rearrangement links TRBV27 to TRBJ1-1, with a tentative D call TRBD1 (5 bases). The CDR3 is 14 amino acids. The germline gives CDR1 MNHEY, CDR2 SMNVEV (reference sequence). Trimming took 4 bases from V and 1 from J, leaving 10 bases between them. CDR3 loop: CASSSLTGNTEAFF. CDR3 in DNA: TGTGCCAGCAGTTCTCTAACAGGGAACACTGAAGCTTTCTTT.

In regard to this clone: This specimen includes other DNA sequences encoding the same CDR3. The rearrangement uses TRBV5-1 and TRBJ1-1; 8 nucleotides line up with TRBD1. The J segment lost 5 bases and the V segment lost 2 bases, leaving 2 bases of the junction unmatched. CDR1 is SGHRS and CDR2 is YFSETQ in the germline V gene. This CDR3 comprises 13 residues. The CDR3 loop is CASSLTGGTEAFF. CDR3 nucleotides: TGCGCCAGCAGCTTAACAGGGGGAACTGAAGCTTTCTTT.

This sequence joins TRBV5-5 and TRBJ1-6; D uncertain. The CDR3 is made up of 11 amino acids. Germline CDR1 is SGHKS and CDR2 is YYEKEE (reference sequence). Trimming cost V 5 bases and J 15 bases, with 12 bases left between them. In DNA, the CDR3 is TGTGCCAGCAGTTGGGAGAAGCACCTCCACTTT. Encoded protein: CASSWEKHLHF. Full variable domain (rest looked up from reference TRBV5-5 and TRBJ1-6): DAGVTQSPTHLIKTRGQQVTLRCSPISGHKSVSWYQQVLGQGPQFIFQYYEKEERGRGNFPDRFSARQFPNYSSELNVNALLLGDSALYLCASSWEKHLHFGNGTRLTVT.

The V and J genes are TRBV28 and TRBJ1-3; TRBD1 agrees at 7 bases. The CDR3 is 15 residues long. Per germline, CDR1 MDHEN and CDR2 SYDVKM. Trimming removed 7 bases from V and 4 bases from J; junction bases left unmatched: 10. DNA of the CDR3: TGTGCCAGCACCGTAAACAGGGGTTCCGGAAACACCATATATTTT. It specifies CASTVNRGSGNTIYF.

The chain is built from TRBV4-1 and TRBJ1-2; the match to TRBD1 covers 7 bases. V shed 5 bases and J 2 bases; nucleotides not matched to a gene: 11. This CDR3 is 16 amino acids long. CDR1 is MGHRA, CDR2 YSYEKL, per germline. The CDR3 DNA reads TGCGCCAGCAGCTCAAACCGGGACAGAGGGAACTATGGCTACACCTTC. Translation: CASSSNRDRGNYGYTF.

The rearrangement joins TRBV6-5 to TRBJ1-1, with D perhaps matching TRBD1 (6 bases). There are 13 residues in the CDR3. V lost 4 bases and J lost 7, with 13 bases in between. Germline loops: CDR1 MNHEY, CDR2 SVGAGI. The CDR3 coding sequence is TGTGCCAGCAGTTCGGACAGATGGGATGAAGCTTTCTTT. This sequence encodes CASSSDRWDEAFF.

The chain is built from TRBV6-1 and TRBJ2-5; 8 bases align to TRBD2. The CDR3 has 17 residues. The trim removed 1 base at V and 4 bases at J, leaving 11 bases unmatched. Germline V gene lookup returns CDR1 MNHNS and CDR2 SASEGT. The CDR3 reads CASSEVTGGAFRETQYF. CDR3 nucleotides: TGTGCCAGCAGTGAAGTCACGGGGGGGGCCTTCCGAGAGACCCAGTACTTC.

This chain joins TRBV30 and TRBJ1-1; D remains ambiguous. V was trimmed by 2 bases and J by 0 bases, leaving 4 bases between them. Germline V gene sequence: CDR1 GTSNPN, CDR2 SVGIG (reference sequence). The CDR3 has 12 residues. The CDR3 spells CAWSPLNTEAFF. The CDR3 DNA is TGTGCCTGGAGTCCCTTGAACACTGAAGCTTTCTTT. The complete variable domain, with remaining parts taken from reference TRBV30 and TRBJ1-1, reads SQTIHQWPATLVQPVGSPLSLECTVEGTSNPNLYWYRQAAGRGLQLLFYSVGIGQISSEVPQNLSASRPQDRQFILSSKKLLLSDSGFYLCAWSPLNTEAFFGQGTRLTVV.

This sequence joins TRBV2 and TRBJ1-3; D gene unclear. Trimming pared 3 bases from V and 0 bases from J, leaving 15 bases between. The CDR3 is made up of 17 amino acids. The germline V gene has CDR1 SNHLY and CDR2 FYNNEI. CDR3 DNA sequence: TGTGCCAGCAGTGATTGGCAGACCGTTCCCTCTGGAAACACCATATATTTT. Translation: CASSDWQTVPSGNTIYF.

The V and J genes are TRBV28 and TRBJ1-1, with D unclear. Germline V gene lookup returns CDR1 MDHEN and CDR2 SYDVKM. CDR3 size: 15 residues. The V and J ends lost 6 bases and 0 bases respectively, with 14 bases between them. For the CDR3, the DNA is TGTGCCAGCAGCATCGCGATGGGGTTGAACACTGAAGCTTTCTTT. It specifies CASSIAMGLNTEAFF.

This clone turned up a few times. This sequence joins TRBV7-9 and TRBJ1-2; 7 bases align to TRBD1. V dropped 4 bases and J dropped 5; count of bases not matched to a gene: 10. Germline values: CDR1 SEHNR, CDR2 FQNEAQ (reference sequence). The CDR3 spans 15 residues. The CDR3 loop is CASSSTGDVLYGYTF. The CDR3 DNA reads TGTGCCAGCAGCTCTACAGGGGACGTCTTGTATGGCTACACCTTC. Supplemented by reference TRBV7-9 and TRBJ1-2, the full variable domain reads DTGVSQNPRHKITKRGQNVTFRCDPISEHNRLYWYRQTLGQGPEFLTYFQNEAQLEKSRLLSDRFSAERPKGSFSTLEIQRTEQGDSAMYLCASSSTGDVLYGYTFGSGTRLTVV.

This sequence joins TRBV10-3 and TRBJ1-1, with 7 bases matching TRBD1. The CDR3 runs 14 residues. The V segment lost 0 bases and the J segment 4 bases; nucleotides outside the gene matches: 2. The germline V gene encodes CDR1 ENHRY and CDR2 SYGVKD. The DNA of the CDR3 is TGTGCCATCAGTGAGTCTGGGGACAGCACTGAAGCTTTCTTT. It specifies CAISESGDSTEAFF.

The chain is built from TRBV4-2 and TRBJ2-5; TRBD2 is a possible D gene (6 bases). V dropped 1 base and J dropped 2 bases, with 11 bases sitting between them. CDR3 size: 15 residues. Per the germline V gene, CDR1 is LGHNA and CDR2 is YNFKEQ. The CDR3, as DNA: TGTGCCAGCAGCCAAGGAACTAGCCAGCAAGAGACCCAGTACTTC. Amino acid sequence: CASSQGTSQQETQYF.